This T cell receptor (beta chain) was profiled in a study of shared clonotypes between healthy human individuals. Study outcomes and limitations: Naive subsets, compared against memory subsets, generally had larger estimated richness values.

This clone was seen a single time. The antigen is undetermined. Other DNA sequences in the sample encode the same CDR3. Germline-derived CDR1 and CDR2 are MGHRA and YSYEKL. The CDR3 spans 15 residues. V lost 3 bases and J lost 2, with 13 bases in between. From CD4+ cells came CD45RA+ naive and CD45RA-negative memory subsets. Genomic DNA from each subset was divided evenly over several immunoSEQ plates. Generated by immunoSEQ multiplex PCR, the TCRdb table keeps only in-frame clones and is missing some. This sample carries some 2,500,000 clones, roughly 93% of them seen once, and the ten largest clones take more than 0.35%.

The sequenced sample consisted of naive CD4+ T cells from PBMCs. Subset in this sample: CD45RA+ positively selected. This receptor was obtained from a man in his late teens or twenties in good health. Some clones in this sample may be carry-over from other donors' samples. The gene calls are TRBV4-1 and TRBJ1-2; TRBD1 might be the D (5 bases). The CDR3 sequence: CASSHPTGGNYGYTF. The CDR3 coding sequence is TGCGCCAGCAGCCACCCTACGGGGGGAAACTATGGCTACACCTTC.